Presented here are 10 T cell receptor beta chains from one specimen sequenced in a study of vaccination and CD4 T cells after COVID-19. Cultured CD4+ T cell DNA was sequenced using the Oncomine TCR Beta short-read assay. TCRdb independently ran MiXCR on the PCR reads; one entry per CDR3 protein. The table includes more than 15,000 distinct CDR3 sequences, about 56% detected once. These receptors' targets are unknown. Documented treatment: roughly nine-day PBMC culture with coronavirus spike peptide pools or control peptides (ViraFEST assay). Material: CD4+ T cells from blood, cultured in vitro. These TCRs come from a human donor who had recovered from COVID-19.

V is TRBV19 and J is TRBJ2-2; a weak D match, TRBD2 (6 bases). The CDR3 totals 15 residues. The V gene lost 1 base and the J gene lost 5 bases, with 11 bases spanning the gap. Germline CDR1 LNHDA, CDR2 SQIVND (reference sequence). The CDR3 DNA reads TGTGCCAGTAGTATAGGAGCTAGCGTGACCGGGGAGCTGTTTTTT. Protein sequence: CASSIGASVTGELFF.

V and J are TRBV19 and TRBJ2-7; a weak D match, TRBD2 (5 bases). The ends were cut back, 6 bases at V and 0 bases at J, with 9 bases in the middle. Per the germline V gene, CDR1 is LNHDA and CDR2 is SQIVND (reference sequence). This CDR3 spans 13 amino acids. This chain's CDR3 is CASRRESSYEQYF. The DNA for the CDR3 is TGTGCCAGTAGGAGGGAGAGCTCCTACGAGCAGTACTTC.

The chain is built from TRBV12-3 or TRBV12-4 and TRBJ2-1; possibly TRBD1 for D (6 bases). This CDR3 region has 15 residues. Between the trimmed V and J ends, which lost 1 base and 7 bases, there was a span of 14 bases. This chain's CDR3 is CASSLGQGIGNEQFF. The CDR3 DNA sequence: TGTGCCAGCAGTTTAGGGCAGGGGATAGGGAATGAGCAGTTCTTC.

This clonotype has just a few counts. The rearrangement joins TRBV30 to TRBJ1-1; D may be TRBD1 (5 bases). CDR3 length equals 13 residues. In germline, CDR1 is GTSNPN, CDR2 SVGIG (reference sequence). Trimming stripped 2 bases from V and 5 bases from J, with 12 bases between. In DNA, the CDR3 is TGTGCCTGGAGTTACCAGGGTAGAACTGAAGCTTTCTTT. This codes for CAWSYQGRTEAFF. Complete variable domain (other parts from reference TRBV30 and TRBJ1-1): SQTIHQWPATLVQPVGSPLSLECTVEGTSNPNLYWYRQAAGRGLQLLFYSVGIGQISSEVPQNLSASRPQDRQFILSSKKLLLSDSGFYLCAWSYQGRTEAFFGQGTRLTVV.

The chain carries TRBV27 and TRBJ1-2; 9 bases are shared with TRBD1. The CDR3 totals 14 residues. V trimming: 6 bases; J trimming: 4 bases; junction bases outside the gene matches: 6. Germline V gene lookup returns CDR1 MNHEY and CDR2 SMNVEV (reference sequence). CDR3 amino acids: CASRRDRDFYGYTF. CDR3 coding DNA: TGTGCCAGCAGGAGGGACAGGGACTTCTATGGCTACACCTTC.

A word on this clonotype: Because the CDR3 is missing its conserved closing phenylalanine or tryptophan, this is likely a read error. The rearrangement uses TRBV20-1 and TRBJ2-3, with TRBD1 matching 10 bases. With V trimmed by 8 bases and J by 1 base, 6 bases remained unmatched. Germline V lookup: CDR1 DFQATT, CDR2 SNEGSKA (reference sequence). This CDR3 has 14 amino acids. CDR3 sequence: CSTTGTGGTDTQYY. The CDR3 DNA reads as TGCAGTACGACCGGGACAGGGGGCACAGATACGCAGTATTAT.

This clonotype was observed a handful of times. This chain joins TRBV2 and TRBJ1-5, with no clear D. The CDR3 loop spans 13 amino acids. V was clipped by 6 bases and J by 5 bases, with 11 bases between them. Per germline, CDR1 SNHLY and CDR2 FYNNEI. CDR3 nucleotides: TGTGCCAGCAGCGACGGGTATTATCAGCCCCAGCATTTT. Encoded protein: CASSDGYYQPQHF.

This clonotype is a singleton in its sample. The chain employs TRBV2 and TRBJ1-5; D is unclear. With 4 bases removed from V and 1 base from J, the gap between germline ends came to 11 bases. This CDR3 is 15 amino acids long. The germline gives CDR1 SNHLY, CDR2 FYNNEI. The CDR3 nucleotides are TGTGCCAGCAGTGTTTTTCGCGTGAGCAATCAGCCCCAGCATTTT. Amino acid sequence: CASSVFRVSNQPQHF.

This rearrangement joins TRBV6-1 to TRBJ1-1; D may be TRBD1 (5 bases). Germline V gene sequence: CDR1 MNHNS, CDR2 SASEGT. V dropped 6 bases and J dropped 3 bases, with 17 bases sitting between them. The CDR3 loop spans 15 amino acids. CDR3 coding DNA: TGTGCCAGCAGCTTGAACACCCCGGGGCACACTGAAGCTTTCTTT. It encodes CASSLNTPGHTEAFF.

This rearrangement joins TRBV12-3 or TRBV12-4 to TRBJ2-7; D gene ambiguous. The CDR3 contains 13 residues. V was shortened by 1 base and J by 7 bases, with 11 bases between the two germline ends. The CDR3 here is CASSLVATYEQYF. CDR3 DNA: TGTGCCAGCAGTTTAGTGGCGACTTATGAGCAGTACTTC.